This record covers a single TCR beta chain. The germline V and J ends were trimmed by 6 bases and 1 base, with 9 bases remaining between them. Germline loops: CDR1 ENHRY, CDR2 SYGVKD. The CDR3 extends over 13 amino acids. This entry belongs to a study of patients and donors after allogeneic stem cell transplantation. TCRdb redid the calling of the RT-PCR reads with MiXCR, one entry per CDR3 protein. The table shows roughly 140,000 distinct CDR3 sequences, with roughly 35% occurring only once. Specimen: blood, either unsorted or a sorted T cell fraction (not recorded which). The chain recombines TRBV10-3 with TRBJ1-1; a possible D gene is TRBD1 (5 bases). The clonotype comes from a human donor who was either an allogeneic HSCT recipient or a stem cell or donor lymphocyte infusion donor (not recorded which). It is not recorded whose cells these are; they may come from a transplant donor. The CDR3 bases are TGTGCCATCAGGGGAGACAGGAACACTGAAGCTTTCTTT. This sequence encodes CAIRGDRNTEAFF.